This TCR beta chain is from a study of shared clonotypes between healthy human individuals. Overall study results and limits: There were few donors, and this limited the genetic and exposure-history diversity represented.

Trimming removed 6 bases at V and 2 bases at J, with 7 bases between. Germline CDR1 is KGHSH and CDR2 is LQKENI. The CDR3 is made up of 12 amino acids. Clones were read by immunoSEQ multiplex PCR, and TCRdb kept only the in-frame ones, dropping some. The sample holds millions of clones, around 94% seen once. As concerns this clone: Its antigen is not identified. This sample also contains other DNA sequences that code for the same CDR3.

The clonotype originates from a man younger than 35 in good health. The rearrangement joins TRBV18 to TRBJ1-1; D call uncertain. Sequenced sample: naive CD4+ T cells sorted from blood. Subset reported: CD45RA+ positively selected. The CDR3 region is CASSTGNTEAFF. CDR3 bases: TGTGCCAGCTCTACCGGAAACACTGAAGCTTTCTTT.